This T cell receptor (delta chain) was captured in a study of gamma-delta T cells after stem cell transplantation. V shed 0 bases, J shed 3 bases, and the junction held 5 bases outside the gene matches. The germline V gene encodes CDR1 GEAIGNYY and CDR2 EKD. There are 17 residues in the CDR3. TCRdb made new clone calls on the RT-PCR reads using CATT. The table has around 680 delta-chain clones, roughly 62% seen once. With regard to this clone: The same CDR3 arises from other DNA sequences in this sample as well.

Material: gamma-delta T cells. This clonotype was obtained from a human donor. It is not recorded whose cells these are; they may come from a transplant donor. The chain recombines TRDV2 with TRDJ2; 11 bases agree with TRDD3. The DNA of the CDR3 is TGTGCCTGTGACACCGTACTGGGGGATAAAATGACAGCACAACTCTTCTTT. It specifies CACDTVLGDKMTAQLFF.